A single sample is the source of the 24 T cell receptor beta chains below, sequenced in a study of blood T cells in healthy people across ages. Then a second PCR, running roughly 7 to 11 cycles, was carried out with a sample-barcoded 5' primer and a J-beta primer mix. TCRdb re-called the 5' RACE reads through MiXCR, storing one row per CDR3 protein. Counted here are roughly 1,100,000 distinct CDR3 sequences, roughly 24% occurring once; the ten biggest clones make up around 0.75%. The same data also went into a second study, on T cells of mothers and their children.

Sequencing was performed on blood. All receptors derive from a girl aged 2 to 10 in good health.

The rearrangement links TRBV11-1 to TRBJ2-6; 8 nucleotides match TRBD1. Germline loops: CDR1 SGHAT, CDR2 FQDESV (reference sequence). The CDR3 spans 16 residues. Unmatched junction bases numbered 2, after V lost 3 bases and J lost 1 base. The CDR3 spells CASSFQGASGANVLTF. CDR3 bases: TGTGCCAGCAGCTTCCAGGGGGCGTCTGGGGCCAACGTCCTGACTTTC. The full variable domain, in which reference TRBV11-1 and TRBJ2-6 provide the parts outside the CDR3, is EAEVAQSPRYKITEKSQAVAFWCDPISGHATLYWYRQILGQGPELLVQFQDESVVDDSQLPKDRFSAERLKGVDSTLKIQPAELGDSAMYLCASSFQGASGANVLTFGAGSRLTVL.

This clonotype was recorded a few times. V and J are TRBV11-2 and TRBJ1-1; D is unresolved. The CDR3 runs to 13 residues. V was cut by 7 bases and J by 4 bases, with 13 bases left in between. CDR1 and CDR2 from the germline V gene are SGHAT and FQNNGV. CDR3 coding DNA: TGTGCCAGCATCCAATACCGGGCCACTGAAGCTTTCTTT. Its protein product is CASIQYRATEAFF.

This chain joins TRBV4-2 and TRBJ1-4, with TRBD1 matching 8 bases. J gave up 4 bases and V 0 bases, and 13 bases lay outside the gene matches. The CDR3 has 19 residues. Looked up from germline, CDR1 is LGHNA and CDR2 is YNFKEQ. Here the CDR3 reads CASSQDWQGAFGGNEKLFF. CDR3 nucleotide sequence: TGTGCCAGCAGCCAAGATTGGCAGGGGGCATTCGGTGGTAATGAAAAACTGTTTTTT.

The chain combines TRBV10-3 with TRBJ1-4; D may be TRBD1 (6 bases). V was trimmed by 4 bases and J by 6 bases, leaving 9 bases between them. CDR3 length: 13 residues. Germline V gene lookup returns CDR1 ENHRY and CDR2 SYGVKD. The CDR3: CAISGGGDEKLFF. The DNA for the CDR3 is TGTGCCATCAGTGGTGGGGGCGATGAAAAACTGTTTTTT.

This clonotype was observed a handful of times. CDR3 nucleotide sequence: TGCGCCAGCAGCCAAGATGGGGCGGGACAGGGTGTACTCGGTACGCAGTATTTT. Translating it yields CASSQDGAGQGVLGTQYF. V and J are TRBV4-1 and TRBJ2-3; 9 bases agree with TRBD1. The V gene's germline CDR1 is MGHRA and CDR2 YSYEKL. Unmatched junction bases numbered 15, after V lost 0 bases and J lost 8 bases. The CDR3 length is 18 residues.

This clonotype appeared a few times. The CDR3 reads CASCAGDRGYEQYF. In DNA form, the CDR3 reads TGTGCCAGCTGCGCCGGGGACAGGGGCTACGAGCAGTACTTC. J is TRBJ2-1 and V is TRBV6-1, with TRBD1 matching over 10 bases. The J call may be mistaken, given a closer DNA end match to TRBJ2-7. In germline, CDR1 is MNHNS, CDR2 SASEGT. This CDR3 contains 14 residues.

This clonotype was detected a few times. V is TRBV19 and J is TRBJ2-3; 8 nucleotides agree with TRBD2. The CDR3 spans 14 residues. J was trimmed by 2 bases and V by 5 bases; bases with no gene match: 3. Per germline, CDR1 LNHDA and CDR2 SQIVND (reference sequence). The CDR3 DNA reads TGTGCCAGTAGTCGTAGCGGGGACACAGATACGCAGTATTTT. Translation: CASSRSGDTDTQYF.

This clonotype turned up a few times. J is TRBJ1-5 and V is TRBV20-1; D is perhaps TRBD1 (6 bases). The germline V and J ends were trimmed by 3 bases and 1 base, with 13 bases remaining between them. This CDR3 is built from 15 residues. Looked up from germline, CDR1 is DFQATT and CDR2 is SNEGSKA (reference sequence). The DNA of the CDR3 is TGCAGTGCTAGGTCACAGGGAAGGAGCAATCAGCCCCAGCATTTT. As protein: CSARSQGRSNQPQHF.

This clonotype was counted between two and nine times. The rearrangement uses TRBV7-9 and TRBJ2-2; D is perhaps TRBD1 or TRBD2 (5 bases each). The CDR3 has 15 residues. Germline V lookup: CDR1 SEHNR, CDR2 FQNEAQ (reference sequence). V lost 3 bases and J lost 4, with 12 bases in between. CDR3 in amino acids: CASSFKLGTTGELFF. The CDR3 DNA reads as TGTGCCAGCAGCTTTAAGTTGGGGACCACCGGGGAGCTGTTTTTT. Together with reference TRBV7-9 and TRBJ2-2, the CDR3 gives the full variable domain: DTGVSQNPRHKITKRGQNVTFRCDPISEHNRLYWYRQTLGQGPEFLTYFQNEAQLEKSRLLSDRFSAERPKGSFSTLEIQRTEQGDSAMYLCASSFKLGTTGELFFGEGSRLTVL.

This clonotype was seen only a few times. The rearrangement links TRBV7-2 to TRBJ1-2, with 7 bases that match TRBD1. V gave up 4 bases and J gave up 6 bases; unmatched junction bases: 23. The CDR3 extends over 19 amino acids. The germline gives CDR1 SGHTA, CDR2 FQGNSA. The CDR3 here is CASSSGQDTDVMLRNGYTF. The CDR3 DNA reads TGTGCCAGCAGCTCTGGACAGGACACCGATGTTATGCTAAGAAATGGCTACACCTTC.

V usage is TRBV7-3 and J usage is TRBJ2-1, with D perhaps matching TRBD1 (5 bases). CDR1 and CDR2 (germline): SGHTA, FQGTGA. Trimming took 3 bases from V and 5 from J, leaving 14 bases between them. This CDR3 has 15 amino acids. CDR3 residues: CASSFHLDSDNEQFF. In DNA form, the CDR3 reads TGTGCCAGCAGCTTTCACCTAGACAGCGACAATGAGCAGTTCTTC.

In regard to this clonotype: Relative to the germline gene, one junction end is altered; a read error may explain this. The chain carries TRBV12-3 or TRBV12-4 and TRBJ1-2; no clear D gene. The CDR3 has 10 residues. The CDR3 here is CASSLDGVYF. CDR3 DNA sequence: TGTGCCAGCAGTTTAGATGGAGTCTACTTC.

This clonotype was found a few times. This chain joins TRBV6-5 and TRBJ2-7, with D tentatively TRBD1 (5 bases). CDR3 size: 15 residues. Germline lookup yields CDR1 MNHEY and CDR2 SVGAGI. The V end lost 6 bases, the J end lost 3 bases, and 18 bases lay between the germline ends. The CDR3 protein is CASSLQDGGFYEQYF. In DNA, the CDR3 is TGTGCCAGCAGCTTACAGGATGGCGGATTCTACGAGCAGTACTTC.

V and J are TRBV20-1 and TRBJ2-3; maybe TRBD1 (5 bases). Germline loops: CDR1 DFQATT, CDR2 SNEGSKA (reference sequence). V shed 2 bases and J shed 6 bases, with 12 bases lying between them. The CDR3 has 13 residues. The CDR3 loop reads CSARRTPPDTQYF. The CDR3 DNA reads as TGCAGTGCTAGACGGACACCCCCGGATACGCAGTATTTT.

This clonotype was counted only a few times. V is TRBV28 and J is TRBJ2-3, with D possibly being TRBD1 (6 bases). There are 15 residues in the CDR3. Germline V gives CDR1 MDHEN, CDR2 SYDVKM. V was trimmed by 1 base and J by 3 bases, leaving 11 bases between them. CDR3 region: CASSLSRGPTDTQYF. In nucleotides, the CDR3 is TGTGCCAGCAGTTTATCCAGGGGCCCAACAGATACGCAGTATTTT.

J is TRBJ1-1 and V is TRBV10-3; possible D gene TRBD1, 6 bases. Germline V gene data show CDR1 as ENHRY and CDR2 as SYGVKD. Trimming pared 5 bases from V and 2 bases from J, leaving 12 bases between. This CDR3 is 14 amino acids long. CDR3 nucleotides: TGTGCCATCAGTATTATGGACAGCAACACTGAAGCTTTCTTT. Translation gives CAISIMDSNTEAFF.

This chain connects TRBV4-1 to TRBJ2-5; 7 bases fit TRBD2. With 1 base clipped from V and 10 bases from J, the junction kept 3 bases outside the gene matches. The CDR3 has 12 amino acids. Germline-derived CDR1 and CDR2 are MGHRA and YSYEKL. This chain's CDR3 is CASSQVGGVQYF. The CDR3 DNA reads TGCGCCAGCAGCCAAGTGGGGGGGGTCCAGTACTTC.

This clonotype was detected only a few times. The chain combines TRBV20-1 with TRBJ1-4, with unresolved D. CDR3 size: 19 residues. The germline V gene encodes CDR1 DFQATT and CDR2 SNEGSKA (reference sequence). V dropped 5 bases and J dropped 8 bases, with 33 bases sitting between them. The CDR3 nucleotides read TGCAGTGCTCATACTATTTTAAAAGGGTCGGGCTTTCGTGGGGAAAAACTGTTTTTT. As protein: CSAHTILKGSGFRGEKLFF.

The sample holds many counts of this clonotype. The J gene is TRBJ1-4, the V gene TRBV10-3; TRBD1 is a possible D gene (6 bases). Trimming cost V 9 bases and J 8 bases, with 19 bases left between them. Per germline, CDR1 ENHRY and CDR2 SYGVKD. This CDR3 contains 14 residues. The CDR3 protein is CAISPQGREEKLFF. The CDR3 nucleotides are TGTGCCATAAGCCCCCAGGGGCGCGAGGAAAAACTGTTTTTT.

This clonotype has at least ten counts. This sequence joins TRBV27 and TRBJ2-1; D might be TRBD1 (5 bases). Germline V gene data show CDR1 as MNHEY and CDR2 as SMNVEV (reference sequence). V was cut by 2 bases and J by 5 bases, with 7 bases left in between. The CDR3 runs 13 residues. Written as DNA, the CDR3 is TGTGCCAGCAGTTTAGCGACAGACAATGAGCAGTTCTTC. Protein: CASSLATDNEQFF.

This clonotype appeared many times. The chain links TRBV7-9 to TRBJ2-1, with 8 bases matching TRBD2. V lost 3 bases and J lost 8; bases outside the gene matches: 0. Germline V gene data show CDR1 as SEHNR and CDR2 as FQNEAQ (reference sequence). The CDR3 has 12 amino acids. Here the CDR3 reads CASSFSGDEQFF. CDR3 in DNA: TGTGCCAGCAGCTTTAGCGGGGATGAGCAGTTCTTC.

This chain joins TRBV5-5 and TRBJ2-7; D is uncertain. With 0 bases removed from V and 2 bases from J, the gap between germline ends came to 9 bases. From germline, CDR1 is SGHKS and CDR2 YYEKEE (reference sequence). The CDR3 is 14 amino acids. The CDR3 loop reads CASSLAGRPYEQYF. The CDR3, as DNA: TGTGCCAGCAGCTTGGCGGGTCGCCCCTACGAGCAGTACTTC.

The chain is built from TRBV4-1 and TRBJ1-1, with D hard to call. This CDR3 contains 13 residues. The V and J ends lost 1 base and 5 bases respectively, with 8 bases between them. Germline V gene sequence: CDR1 MGHRA, CDR2 YSYEKL. In DNA, the CDR3 is TGCGCCAGCAGCCAAGCGGAAGTTACTGAAGCTTTCTTT. Amino acid sequence: CASSQAEVTEAFF.

This clonotype turned up a few times. The CDR3 carries no conserved terminal phenylalanine or tryptophan, so it likely arises from a read error. The genes are TRBV4-3 and TRBJ2-1; 8 bases are a match to TRBD2. The last part of the DNA fits TRBJ2-5 better; the J call may be wrong. CDR3 length: 13 residues. The germline gives CDR1 LGHNA, CDR2 YSLEER. In DNA form, the CDR3 reads TGCGCCAGCAGCCAAGATCGGGGGGGGGCCCAGTACTCC. It is translated as CASSQDRGGAQYS.